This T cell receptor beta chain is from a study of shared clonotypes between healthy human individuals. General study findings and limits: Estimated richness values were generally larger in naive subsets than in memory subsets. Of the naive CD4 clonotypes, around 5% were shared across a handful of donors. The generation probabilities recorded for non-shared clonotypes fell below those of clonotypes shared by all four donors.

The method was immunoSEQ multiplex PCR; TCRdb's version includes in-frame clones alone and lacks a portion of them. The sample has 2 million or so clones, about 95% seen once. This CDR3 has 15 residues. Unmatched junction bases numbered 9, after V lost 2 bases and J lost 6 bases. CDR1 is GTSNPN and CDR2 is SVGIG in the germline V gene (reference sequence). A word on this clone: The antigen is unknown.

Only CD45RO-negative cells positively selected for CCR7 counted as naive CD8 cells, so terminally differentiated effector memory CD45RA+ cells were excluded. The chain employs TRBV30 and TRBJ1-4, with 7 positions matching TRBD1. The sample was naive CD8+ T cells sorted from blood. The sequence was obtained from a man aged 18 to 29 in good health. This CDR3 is CAWSHVRQGDEKLFF. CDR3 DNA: TGTGCCTGGAGTCATGTACGTCAGGGGGATGAAAAACTGTTTTTT.